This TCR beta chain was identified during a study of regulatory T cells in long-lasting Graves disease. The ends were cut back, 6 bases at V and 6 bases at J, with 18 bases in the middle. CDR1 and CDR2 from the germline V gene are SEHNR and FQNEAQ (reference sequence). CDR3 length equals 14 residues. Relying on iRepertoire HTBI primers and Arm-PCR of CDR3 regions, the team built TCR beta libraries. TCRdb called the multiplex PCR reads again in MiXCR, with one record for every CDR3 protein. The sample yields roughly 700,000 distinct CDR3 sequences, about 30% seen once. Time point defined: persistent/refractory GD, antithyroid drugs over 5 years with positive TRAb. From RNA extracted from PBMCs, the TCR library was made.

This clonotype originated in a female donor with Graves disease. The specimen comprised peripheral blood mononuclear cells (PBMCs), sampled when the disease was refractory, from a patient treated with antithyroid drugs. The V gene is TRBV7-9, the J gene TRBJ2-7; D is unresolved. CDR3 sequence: CASSYPQRQLEQYF. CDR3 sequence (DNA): TGTGCCAGCAGTTATCCTCAAAGGCAGCTCGAGCAGTACTTC.